The sequence of this T cell receptor (beta chain) was determined in a study of beta chain features in type 1 diabetes. Study details: In all, approximately 100,000,000 sorted cells from all samples were analyzed. Study-level findings and limits: Highly expressing activated T cells could be over-counted with a cDNA template. Type 1 diabetes patients had moderately but significantly shorter TCRB CDR3s in all four CD4+ subsets.

This clone was found once. Its matching antigen is unknown. The CDR3 covers 14 residues. From germline, CDR1 is MNHNS and CDR2 SASEGT. The V end was cut by 8 bases, the J end by 4 bases, with 17 bases between. Averaging around 110 mL, one heparinised blood draw came from each individual donor. Expressed TCRB transcripts got sequenced, as all isolated RNA was reverse transcribed. The assay was immunoSEQ multiplex PCR, and TCRdb's table has in-frame clones only and misses some. The sample comprises around 41,000 clones, around 63% of which are singletons, and 1.5% to 2% rests with the top ten. The V call is TRBV6-1, the J call TRBJ1-2, with D uncertain. This clonotype was sampled from a man aged 25-45 years with type 1 diabetes. Some clones in this sample may be carry-over from other donors' samples. The specimen sequenced was Tregs from blood. CDR3 loop: CASRPMASSYGYTF. In nucleotides, the CDR3 is TGTGCCAGCCGCCCAATGGCCTCCTCCTATGGCTACACCTTC.